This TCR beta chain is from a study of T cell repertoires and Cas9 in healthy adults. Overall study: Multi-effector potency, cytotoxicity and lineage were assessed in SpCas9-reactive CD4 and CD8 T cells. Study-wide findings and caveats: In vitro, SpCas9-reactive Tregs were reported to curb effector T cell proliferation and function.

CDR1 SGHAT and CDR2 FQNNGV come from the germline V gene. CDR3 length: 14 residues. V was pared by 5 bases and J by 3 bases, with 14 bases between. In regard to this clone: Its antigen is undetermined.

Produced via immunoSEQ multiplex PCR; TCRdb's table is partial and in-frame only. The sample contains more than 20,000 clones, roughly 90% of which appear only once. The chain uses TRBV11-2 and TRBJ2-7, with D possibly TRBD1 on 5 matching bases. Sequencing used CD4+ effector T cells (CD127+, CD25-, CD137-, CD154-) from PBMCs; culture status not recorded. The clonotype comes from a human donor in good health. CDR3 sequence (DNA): TGTGCCAGCAGCCCCGACAGAATTGGCTACGAGCAGTACTTC. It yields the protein CASSPDRIGYEQYF. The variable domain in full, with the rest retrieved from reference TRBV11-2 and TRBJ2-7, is EAGVAQSPRYKIIEKRQSVAFWCNPISGHATLYWYQQILGQGPKLLIQFQNNGVVDDSQLPKDRFSAERLKGVDSTLKIQPAKLEDSAVYLCASSPDRIGYEQYFGPGTRLTVT.